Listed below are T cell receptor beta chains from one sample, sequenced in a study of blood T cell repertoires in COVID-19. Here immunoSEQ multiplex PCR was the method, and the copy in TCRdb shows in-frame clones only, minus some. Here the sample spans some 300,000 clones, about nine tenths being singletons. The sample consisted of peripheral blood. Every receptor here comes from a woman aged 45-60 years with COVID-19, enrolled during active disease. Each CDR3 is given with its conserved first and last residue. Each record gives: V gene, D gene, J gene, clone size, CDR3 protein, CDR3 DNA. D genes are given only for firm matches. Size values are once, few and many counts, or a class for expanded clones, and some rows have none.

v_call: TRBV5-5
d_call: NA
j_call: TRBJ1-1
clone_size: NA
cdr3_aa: CASSSPGTLNTEAFF
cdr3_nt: TGTGCCAGCAGCTCACCGGGGACTTTGAACACTGAAGCTTTCTTT

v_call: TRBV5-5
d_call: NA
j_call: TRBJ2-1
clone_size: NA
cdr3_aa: CASSLEQGIYNEQFF
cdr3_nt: TGTGCCAGCAGCTTGGAGCAGGGAATCTACAATGAGCAGTTCTTC

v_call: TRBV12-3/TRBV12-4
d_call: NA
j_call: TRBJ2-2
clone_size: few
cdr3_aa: CASSRGTGELFF
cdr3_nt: TGTGCCAGCAGCCGGGGCACCGGGGAGCTGTTTTTT

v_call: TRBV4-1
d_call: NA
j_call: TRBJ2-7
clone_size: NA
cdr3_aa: CASSQAWTDGYEQYF
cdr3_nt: TGCGCCAGCAGCCAAGCCTGGACAGACGGATACGAGCAGTACTTC

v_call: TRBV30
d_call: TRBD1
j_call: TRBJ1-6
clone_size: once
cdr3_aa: CAWSVLTGGDSPLHF
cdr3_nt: TGTGCCTGGAGTGTTCTGACAGGGGGTGATTCACCCCTCCACTTT

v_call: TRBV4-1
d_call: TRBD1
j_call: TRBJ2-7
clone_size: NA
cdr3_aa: CASSQGSLRDRGPEQYF
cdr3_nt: TGCGCCAGCAGCCAAGGAAGCCTCCGGGACAGGGGGCCCGAGCAGTACTTC

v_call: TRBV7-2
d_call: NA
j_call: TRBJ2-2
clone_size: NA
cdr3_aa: CASSLLAPTGELFF
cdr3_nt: TGTGCCAGCAGCTTACTAGCGCCCACCGGGGAGCTGTTTTTT

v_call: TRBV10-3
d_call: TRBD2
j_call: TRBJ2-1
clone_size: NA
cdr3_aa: CAISVAGGIFNEQFF
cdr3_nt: TGTGCCATCAGTGTAGCGGGAGGGATTTTTAATGAGCAGTTCTTC

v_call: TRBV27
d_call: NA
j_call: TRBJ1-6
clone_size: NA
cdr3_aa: CASSLDRQVYSPLHF
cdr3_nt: TGTGCCAGCAGTTTGGACCGACAGGTATATTCACCCCTCCACTTT

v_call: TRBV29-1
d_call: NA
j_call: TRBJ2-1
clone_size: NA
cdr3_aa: CSVVGSSYNEQFF
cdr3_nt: TGCAGCGTTGTGGGGAGCTCCTACAATGAGCAGTTCTTC

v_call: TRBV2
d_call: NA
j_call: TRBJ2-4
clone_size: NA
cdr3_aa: CASTKSPQDIQYF
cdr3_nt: TGTGCCAGCACGAAAAGCCCCCAGGACATTCAGTACTTC

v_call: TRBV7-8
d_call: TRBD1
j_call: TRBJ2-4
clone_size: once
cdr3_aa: CASNSRRQGRANIQYF
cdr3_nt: TGTGCCAGCAACTCCCGGCGACAGGGGCGAGCGAACATTCAGTACTTC

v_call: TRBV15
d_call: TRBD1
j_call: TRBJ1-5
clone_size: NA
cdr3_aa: CATNIGLDRGGNQPQHF
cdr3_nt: TGTGCCACCAACATAGGGTTAGACAGGGGGGGCAATCAGCCCCAGCATTTT

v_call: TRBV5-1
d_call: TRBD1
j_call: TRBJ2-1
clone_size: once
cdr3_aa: CASSFPGQVHNEQFF
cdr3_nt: TGCGCCAGCAGCTTTCCGGGACAGGTTCACAATGAGCAGTTCTTC

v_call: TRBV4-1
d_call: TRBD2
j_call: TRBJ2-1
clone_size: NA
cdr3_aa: CASSLTSGSSYNEQFF
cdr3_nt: TGCGCCAGCAGCCTGACTAGCGGGAGCTCCTACAATGAGCAGTTCTTC

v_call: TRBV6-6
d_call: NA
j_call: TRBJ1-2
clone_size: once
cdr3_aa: CASRPRTENYGYTF
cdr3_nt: TGTGCCAGCAGGCCTCGCACAGAGAACTATGGCTACACCTTC

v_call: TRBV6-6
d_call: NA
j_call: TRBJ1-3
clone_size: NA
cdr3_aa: CASTIQVSGNTIYF
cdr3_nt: TGTGCCAGCACGATACAGGTCTCTGGAAACACCATATATTTT

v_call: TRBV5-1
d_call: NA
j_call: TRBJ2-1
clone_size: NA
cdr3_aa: CASSLRVTDSSYNEQFF
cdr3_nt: TGCGCCAGCAGCTTGAGAGTCACTGATTCTTCCTACAATGAGCAGTTCTTC

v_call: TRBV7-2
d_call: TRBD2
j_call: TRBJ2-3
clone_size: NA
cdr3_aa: CASSVVAGGNTDTQYF
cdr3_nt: TGTGCCAGCAGCGTTGTAGCGGGAGGTAACACAGATACGCAGTATTTT

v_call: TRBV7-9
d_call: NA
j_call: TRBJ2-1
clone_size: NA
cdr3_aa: CASSPNTYNEQFF
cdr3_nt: TGTGCCAGCAGCCCGAACACATACAATGAGCAGTTCTTC

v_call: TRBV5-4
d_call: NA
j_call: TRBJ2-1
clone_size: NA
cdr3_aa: CASSSLDSLAYNEQFF
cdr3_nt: TGTGCCAGCAGCTCCCTCGACTCCCTTGCCTACAATGAGCAGTTCTTC

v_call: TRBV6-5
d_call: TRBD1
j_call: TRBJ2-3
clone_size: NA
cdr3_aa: CASSYRGTGITDTQYF
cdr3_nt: TGTGCCAGCAGTTACCGGGGGACAGGGATCACAGATACGCAGTATTTT

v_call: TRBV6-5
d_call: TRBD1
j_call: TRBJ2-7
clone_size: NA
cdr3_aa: CASSRDRGYEQYF
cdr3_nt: TGTGCCAGCAGCCGGGACAGGGGTTACGAGCAGTACTTC

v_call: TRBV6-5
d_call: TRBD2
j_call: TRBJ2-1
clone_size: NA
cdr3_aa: CASSRPGLAYNEQFF
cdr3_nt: TGTGCCAGCAGTCGTCCGGGACTAGCGTACAATGAGCAGTTCTTC

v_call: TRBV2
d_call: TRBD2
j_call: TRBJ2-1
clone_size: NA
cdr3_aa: CASRNLLAGEEVDEQFF
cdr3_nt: TGTGCCAGCAGGAATCTGCTAGCGGGAGAGGAGGTGGATGAGCAGTTCTTC

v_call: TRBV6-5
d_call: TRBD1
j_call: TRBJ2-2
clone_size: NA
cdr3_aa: CASSHGQGDTGELFF
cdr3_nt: TGTGCCAGCAGCCACGGACAGGGAGACACCGGGGAGCTGTTTTTT